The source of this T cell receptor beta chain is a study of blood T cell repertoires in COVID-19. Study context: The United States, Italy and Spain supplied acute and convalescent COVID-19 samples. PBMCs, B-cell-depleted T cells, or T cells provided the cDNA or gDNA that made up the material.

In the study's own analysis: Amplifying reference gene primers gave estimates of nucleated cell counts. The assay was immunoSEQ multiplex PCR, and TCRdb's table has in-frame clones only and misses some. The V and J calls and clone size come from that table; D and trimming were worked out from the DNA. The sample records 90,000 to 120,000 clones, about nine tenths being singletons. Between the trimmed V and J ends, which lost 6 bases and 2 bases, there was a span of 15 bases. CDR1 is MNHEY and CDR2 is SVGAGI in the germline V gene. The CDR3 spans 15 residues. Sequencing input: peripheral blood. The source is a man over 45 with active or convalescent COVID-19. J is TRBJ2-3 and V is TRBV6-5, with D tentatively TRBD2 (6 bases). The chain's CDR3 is CASSPALASTDTQYF. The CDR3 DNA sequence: TGTGCCAGCAGCCCAGCCCTAGCGTCCACAGATACGCAGTATTTT.